One and the same sample provided the 24 T cell receptor beta chains below, sequenced in a study of shared clonotypes between healthy human individuals. The table came from immunoSEQ multiplex PCR; TCRdb's copy has only in-frame clones and leaves some out. Among 700,000 or so clones, approximately 79% were seen once, and the ten largest hold approximately 1.8%. Sequenced material: memory CD4+ T cells sorted from blood. The subset here: CD45RA-negative fraction. The receptors come from a woman aged 25-40 years in good health.

This clone has just one count. The chain recombines TRBV27 with TRBJ1-2; D remains unclear. V lost 3 bases and J 6 bases, leaving 17 bases between the germline ends. Germline loops: CDR1 MNHEY, CDR2 SMNVEV (reference sequence). CDR3 length equals 15 residues. In DNA form, the CDR3 reads TGTGCCAGCAGTTTGAAGTGGAGAGTGATAGATGGCTACACCTTC. This gives the protein CASSLKWRVIDGYTF.

This clone has more than one count but fewer than ten. The V call is TRBV5-1, the J call TRBJ1-5; unclear D gene. CDR1 is SGHRS, CDR2 YFSETQ, per germline. Between the trimmed V and J ends, which lost 5 bases and 4 bases, there was a span of 10 bases. The CDR3 loop spans 13 amino acids. CDR3 DNA sequence: TGCGCCAGCAGAACAGATTATAATCAGCCCCAGCATTTT. It codes for CASRTDYNQPQHF.

This clone has only a few counts. CDR3 sequence reads: CASSSPGGADAEAFF. Written as DNA, the CDR3 is TGTGCCAGCAGTTCCCCAGGGGGGGCGGACGCTGAAGCTTTCTTT. The V gene is TRBV28, the J gene TRBJ1-1; 7 positions agree with TRBD1. The CDR3 length is 15 residues. Per germline, CDR1 MDHEN and CDR2 SYDVKM. With V trimmed by 4 bases and J by 6 bases, 11 bases remained unmatched. The entire variable domain, with the rest obtained from reference TRBV28 and TRBJ1-1, is as follows: DVKVTQSSRYLVKRTGEKVFLECVQDMDHENMFWYRQDPGLGLRLIYFSYDVKMKEKGDIPEGYSVSREKKERFSLILESASTNQTSMYLCASSSPGGADAEAFFGQGTRLTVV.

A remark on this clone: Only one base separates this from a far larger clonotype, so it likely reflects a read error. The chain joins TRBV19 to TRBJ2-1; TRBD2 matches at 8 bases. With 5 bases clipped from V and 6 bases from J, the junction kept 3 bases outside the gene matches. This CDR3 has 13 amino acids. Germline V lookup: CDR1 LNHDA, CDR2 SQIVND (reference sequence). The CDR3 DNA reads as TGTGCCAGTAGTGACCGGGAGGGCAATGAGCAGTTCTTC. This codes for CASSDREGNEQFF.

In its sample, this clone was seen a few times. This chain connects TRBV30 to TRBJ2-4, with D possibly matching TRBD2 (6 bases). The V and J ends lost 0 bases and 1 base respectively, with 10 bases between them. The CDR3 runs to 15 residues. Germline V gene lookup returns CDR1 GTSNPN and CDR2 SVGIG (reference sequence). The CDR3 here is CAWSVLGRAKNIQYF. DNA for the CDR3: TGTGCCTGGAGTGTACTGGGGAGGGCCAAAAACATTCAGTACTTC.

The rearrangement joins TRBV11-2 to TRBJ1-2, with 8 bases lining up with TRBD1. V dropped 4 bases and J dropped 7; count of bases not matched to a gene: 2. The germline gives CDR1 SGHAT, CDR2 FQNNGV. This CDR3 region has 12 residues. CDR3 sequence reads: CASSSRGLGYTF. CDR3 in DNA: TGTGCCAGCAGCTCCAGGGGGCTTGGCTACACCTTC.

The chain couples TRBV5-1 to TRBJ2-4; possibly TRBD2 for D (5 bases). Germline assignment: CDR1 SGHRS and CDR2 YFSETQ. The CDR3 loop spans 17 amino acids. V was clipped by 4 bases and J by 0 bases, with 17 bases between them. CDR3 in DNA: TGCGCCAGCAGCCGGGCAGGCGGGCAACTAGCCAAAAACATTCAGTACTTC. Its translation is CASSRAGGQLAKNIQYF. The variable domain in full, with the rest retrieved from reference TRBV5-1 and TRBJ2-4, is KAGVTQTPRYLIKTRGQQVTLSCSPISGHRSVSWYQQTPGQGLQFLFEYFSETQRNKGNFPGRFSGRQFSNSRSEMNVSTLELGDSALYLCASSRAGGQLAKNIQYFGAGTRLSVL.

The V gene is TRBV29-1, the J gene TRBJ2-7; no definite D call. Trimming stripped 2 bases from V and 7 bases from J, with 21 bases between. This CDR3 is built from 15 residues. Looked up from germline, CDR1 is SQVTM and CDR2 is ANQGSEA. CDR3 amino acids: CSVESSWSALGEQYF. The CDR3 DNA sequence: TGCAGCGTTGAATCATCTTGGTCTGCCTTGGGTGAGCAGTACTTC.

V usage is TRBV6-5 and J usage is TRBJ2-7; 9 nucleotides align to TRBD1. The V gene's germline CDR1 is MNHEY and CDR2 SVGAGI. The CDR3 loop spans 14 amino acids. Trimming cost V 5 bases and J 5 bases; bases outside gene matches: 7. CDR3 in amino acids: CASSLTGGGNEQYF. The CDR3 DNA reads as TGTGCCAGCAGTCTAACAGGGGGCGGGAACGAGCAGTACTTC.

This chain connects TRBV9 to TRBJ2-6; D is uncertain. Germline CDR1 reads SGDLS; CDR2 reads YYNGEE. The CDR3 length is 14 residues. Trimming stripped 4 bases from V and 5 bases from J, with 10 bases between. CDR3 in amino acids: CASSSPLRANVLTF. CDR3 DNA: TGTGCCAGCAGCTCCCCGCTTAGGGCCAACGTCCTGACTTTC.

This clone showed up just a few times. This chain joins TRBV28 and TRBJ2-2; 7 bases align to TRBD1. The trim removed 5 bases at V and 0 bases at J, leaving 3 bases unmatched. CDR1 is MDHEN and CDR2 is SYDVKM in the germline V gene. There are 15 residues in the CDR3. CDR3 residues: CASSEQGPNTGELFF. In DNA, the CDR3 is TGTGCCAGCAGTGAACAGGGGCCGAACACCGGGGAGCTGTTTTTT.

In its sample, this clone was seen a few times. The chain uses TRBV23-1 and TRBJ2-3; perhaps TRBD1 as D (5 bases). TRBV23-1 counts as an open reading frame of uncertain function. Deletions cut 1 base from V and 2 bases from J, with 13 bases between. The CDR3 is made up of 16 amino acids. Here the CDR3 DNA reads TGCGCCAGCAGTCAATTCCGCCAGGGCTCCACAGATACGCAGTATTTT. Protein product: CASSQFRQGSTDTQYF.

This clone was seen repeatedly, ten times or more. V and J are TRBV7-9 and TRBJ2-3, with 8 bases lining up with TRBD2. The junction had 5 bases not matched to a gene; V was cut back by 1 base and J by 2 bases. CDR1 SEHNR and CDR2 FQNEAQ come from the germline V gene (reference sequence). The CDR3 runs to 16 residues. The CDR3 is CASSLGSGGDTDTQYF. CDR3 coding DNA: TGTGCCAGCAGCTTAGGCTCGGGAGGGGACACAGATACGCAGTATTTT.

V gene TRBV28 combines with J gene TRBJ2-1; 7 nucleotides align to TRBD1. Germline CDR1 is MDHEN and CDR2 is SYDVKM. With V trimmed by 6 bases and J by 9 bases, 11 bases remained unmatched. This CDR3 has 14 residues. The CDR3 DNA reads TGTGCCAGCAGCGATGACAGGGTACAAAGTGAGCAGTTCTTC. Translating it yields CASSDDRVQSEQFF.

J is TRBJ2-1 and V is TRBV7-6, with 8 bases aligning to TRBD1. CDR1 is SGHVS, CDR2 FNYEAQ, per germline. J was trimmed by 9 bases and V by 1 base; bases with no gene match: 11. CDR3 length: 16 residues. The CDR3 nucleotides read TGTGCCAGCAGCTTAGGGTCCCGGCAGGGGGCAGGTGAGCAGTTCTTC. Its protein is CASSLGSRQGAGEQFF.

This chain connects TRBV2 to TRBJ1-5; D remains ambiguous. The CDR3 is made up of 15 amino acids. The V end lost 1 base, the J end lost 3 bases, and 10 bases lay between the germline ends. Per the germline V gene, CDR1 is SNHLY and CDR2 is FYNNEI. The CDR3 protein is CASSEESVINQPQHF. In DNA, the CDR3 is TGTGCCAGCAGTGAAGAGTCTGTGATCAATCAGCCCCAGCATTTT. The variable domain in full, with the rest retrieved from reference TRBV2 and TRBJ1-5, is EPEVTQTPSHQVTQMGQEVILRCVPISNHLYFYWYRQILGQKVEFLVSFYNNEISEKSEIFDDQFSVERPDGSNFTLKIRSTKLEDSAMYFCASSEESVINQPQHFGDGTRLSIL.

This chain uses TRBV5-1 with TRBJ1-2; 8 positions match TRBD1. Trimming cost V 4 bases and J 8 bases; bases outside gene matches: 10. Germline-derived CDR1 and CDR2 are SGHRS and YFSETQ. The CDR3 spans 14 residues. Here the CDR3 reads CASSPGTGGLGYTF. DNA for the CDR3: TGCGCCAGCAGCCCAGGGACAGGAGGTCTCGGCTACACCTTC.

With respect to this clone: Other DNA sequences in this specimen translate into the identical CDR3. V gene TRBV29-1 combines with J gene TRBJ1-2; tentatively, D is TRBD1 (5 bases). CDR3 size: 12 residues. V was pared by 6 bases and J by 3 bases, with 11 bases between. Germline V gene lookup returns CDR1 SQVTM and CDR2 ANQGSEA. CDR3 amino acids: CSVERGDYGYTF. Here the CDR3 DNA reads TGCAGCGTCGAAAGAGGGGACTATGGCTACACCTTC.

The chain carries TRBV7-3 and TRBJ2-6, with D uncertain. Germline lookup yields CDR1 SGHTA and CDR2 FQGTGA. The CDR3 sequence is 15 residues long. Trimming took off 2 bases at V and 0 bases at J, with 5 bases between the two ends. The CDR3 sequence: CASSLGVSGANVLTF. In nucleotides, the CDR3 is TGTGCCAGCAGCTTAGGGGTCTCTGGGGCCAACGTCCTGACTTTC.

CDR3 nucleotide sequence: TGTGCCAGCAGCCCGGAGAGATTGCAGGGGGGGTCCTACAATGAGCAGTTCTTC. It is translated as CASSPERLQGGSYNEQFF. This chain uses TRBV5-4 with TRBJ2-1; tentatively, D is TRBD1 or TRBD2 (7 bases each). The V end lost 4 bases, the J end lost 1 base, and 21 bases lay between the germline ends. This CDR3 spans 18 amino acids. CDR1 SGHNT and CDR2 YYREEE come from the germline V gene (reference sequence). Together with reference TRBV5-4 and TRBJ2-1, the CDR3 gives the full variable domain: ETGVTQSPTHLIKTRGQQVTLRCSSQSGHNTVSWYQQALGQGPQFIFQYYREEENGRGNFPPRFSGLQFPNYSSELNVNALELDDSALYLCASSPERLQGGSYNEQFFGPGTRLTVL.

The gene calls are TRBV11-2 and TRBJ2-5; D not resolved. Trimming removed 4 bases at V and 1 base at J, with 16 bases between. The CDR3 is 16 residues long. Per the germline V gene, CDR1 is SGHAT and CDR2 is FQNNGV. The CDR3 spells CASSSRAPHGQETQYF. The CDR3 DNA is TGTGCCAGCAGCTCGCGAGCCCCCCACGGCCAAGAGACCCAGTACTTC.

This rearrangement joins TRBV2 to TRBJ1-3, with D possibly TRBD1 on 6 matching bases. This CDR3 contains 15 residues. Germline V gene data show CDR1 as SNHLY and CDR2 as FYNNEI. V gave up 8 bases and J gave up 5 bases, with 19 bases separating them. The CDR3 DNA sequence: TGTGCCAGCGAGGGGGACGGATGGCCGAGAAACACCATATATTTT. It specifies CASEGDGWPRNTIYF.

Notes on this clone: Other DNA sequences in the sample encode the same CDR3. The genes are TRBV5-1 and TRBJ1-4, with D tentatively TRBD1 (5 bases). The V end lost 0 bases, the J end lost 3 bases, and 6 bases lay between the germline ends. Germline CDR1 is SGHRS and CDR2 is YFSETQ. The CDR3 totals 14 residues. CDR3 nucleotide sequence: TGCGCCAGCAGCTTGGGACAGCCTAATGAAAAACTGTTTTTT. Amino acids: CASSLGQPNEKLFF.

The genes are TRBV19 and TRBJ1-1; perhaps TRBD1 as D (6 bases). V lost 3 bases and J 4 bases, leaving 12 bases between the germline ends. Looked up from germline, CDR1 is LNHDA and CDR2 is SQIVND (reference sequence). The CDR3 length is 14 residues. The DNA of the CDR3 is TGTGCCAGTAGTATCGGGACAATTGGCACTGAAGCTTTCTTT. Protein: CASSIGTIGTEAFF.